What follows are 22 T cell receptor beta chains derived from one specimen sequenced in a study of type 1 regulatory T cells. Their antigen targets remain unknown. Via MiXCR, TCRdb re-called the reads, giving one row per CDR3 protein. The table shows approximately 43,000 distinct CDR3 sequences, with more than 9% occurring only once. Sequences were obtained from cultured non-Tr1 T cells, either the whole culture or a sorted T cell fraction (not recorded which). These receptors were taken from a human donor in good health.

This clonotype was seen repeatedly, ten times or more. As DNA, the CDR3 is TGTGCCAGCATAACCCCTCAAGAGACCCAGTACTTC. The encoded protein is CASITPQETQYF. This chain joins TRBV2 and TRBJ2-5; the D is unclear. CDR3 length equals 12 residues. Germline V lookup: CDR1 SNHLY, CDR2 FYNNEI. V lost 7 bases to trimming and J lost 2 bases, with 8 bases between them.

This clonotype was counted at least ten times. The chain combines TRBV10-3 with TRBJ1-3, with D uncertain. Trimming cost V 7 bases and J 0 bases, with 10 bases left between them. In germline, CDR1 is ENHRY, CDR2 SYGVKD. The CDR3 runs to 14 residues. CDR3 in amino acids: CAINQTSSGNTIYF. The CDR3, as DNA: TGTGCCATCAACCAGACCAGCTCTGGAAACACCATATATTTT.

This clonotype was observed at least ten times. The CDR3 nucleotides read TGCAGTGCCCGGGACTCCCCCTACGAGCAGTACTTC. It encodes CSARDSPYEQYF. V is TRBV20-1 and J is TRBJ2-7; tentative D call: TRBD2 (6 bases). Germline CDR1 is DFQATT and CDR2 is SNEGSKA (reference sequence). V dropped 6 bases and J dropped 2 bases, with 11 bases sitting between them. The CDR3 length is 12 residues.

This clonotype has just a few counts. The gene calls are TRBV5-1 and TRBJ1-1, with D unresolved. The CDR3 has 15 amino acids. Germline V CDR1 and CDR2: SGHRS, YFSETQ. V lost 1 base to trimming and J lost 1 base, with 11 bases between them. Here the CDR3 DNA reads TGCGCCAGCAGCTTGAGGCTTACGGGGAACACTGAAGCTTTCTTT. Translating it yields CASSLRLTGNTEAFF. Full variable domain (rest looked up from reference TRBV5-1 and TRBJ1-1): KAGVTQTPRYLIKTRGQQVTLSCSPISGHRSVSWYQQTPGQGLQFLFEYFSETQRNKGNFPGRFSGRQFSNSRSEMNVSTLELGDSALYLCASSLRLTGNTEAFFGQGTRLTVV.

The chain is built from TRBV12-3 or TRBV12-4 and TRBJ2-7; 8 bases match TRBD2. This CDR3 comprises 13 residues. V was pared by 6 bases and J by 3 bases, with 4 bases of the junction left unmatched. CDR3 in amino acids: CASRTRGGYEQYF. The CDR3 DNA reads TGTGCCAGCAGGACTCGGGGGGGCTACGAGCAGTACTTC.

This clonotype was recorded many times. The rearrangement uses TRBV12-3 or TRBV12-4 and TRBJ2-7, with 9 bases that match TRBD2. This CDR3 spans 15 amino acids. V gave up 5 bases and J gave up 3 bases; unmatched junction bases: 8. DNA for the CDR3: TGTGCCAGCAGTCCGACCGGGACTAGCTACTACGAGCAGTACTTC. The encoded protein is CASSPTGTSYYEQYF.

This clonotype occurred a few times. The chain links TRBV27 to TRBJ1-6; D unresolved. Per the germline V gene, CDR1 is MNHEY and CDR2 is SMNVEV (reference sequence). The V gene lost 11 bases and the J gene lost 0 bases, with 11 bases spanning the gap. This CDR3 has 14 amino acids. For the CDR3, the DNA is TGTGCCTCAACGGGGAGCTCCTATAATTCACCCCTCCACTTT. Its translation: CASTGSSYNSPLHF.

At least ten counts were recorded for this clonotype. The chain carries TRBV5-1 and TRBJ1-5, with unresolved D. This CDR3 has 13 residues. The germline gives CDR1 SGHRS, CDR2 YFSETQ. Trimming removed 5 bases at V and 5 bases at J, with 11 bases between. For the CDR3, the DNA is TGCGCCAGCAGGGAAGGAGACGATCAGCCCCAGCATTTT. Translating gives CASREGDDQPQHF. Variable domain in full (rest from reference TRBV5-1 and TRBJ1-5): KAGVTQTPRYLIKTRGQQVTLSCSPISGHRSVSWYQQTPGQGLQFLFEYFSETQRNKGNFPGRFSGRQFSNSRSEMNVSTLELGDSALYLCASREGDDQPQHFGDGTRLSIL.

This clonotype occurred many times. The chain employs TRBV20-1 and TRBJ1-6; possibly TRBD1 for D (6 bases). The V end was cut by 4 bases, the J end by 10 bases, with 20 bases between. The germline V gene has CDR1 DFQATT and CDR2 SNEGSKA (reference sequence). CDR3 size: 15 residues. CDR3 amino acids: CSANIDGRGGSPLHF. The CDR3 DNA reads as TGCAGTGCTAACATCGACGGCCGAGGGGGGTCACCCCTCCACTTT.

The chain links TRBV20-1 to TRBJ2-5; D is unclear. Trimming took off 1 base at V and 2 bases at J, with 11 bases between the two ends. Germline values: CDR1 DFQATT, CDR2 SNEGSKA (reference sequence). CDR3 length equals 14 residues. The CDR3 protein is CSARGRLIQETQYF. CDR3 bases: TGCAGTGCTAGAGGTCGACTGATTCAAGAGACCCAGTACTTC.

This clonotype has a count of ten or more. The chain is built from TRBV4-2 and TRBJ1-3, with unresolved D. Germline-derived CDR1 and CDR2 are LGHNA and YNFKEQ. V was clipped by 0 bases and J by 5 bases, with 11 bases between them. This CDR3 comprises 15 residues. Here the CDR3 DNA reads TGTGCCAGCAGCCAAGATTCAACTGACAGAAACACCATATATTTT. It yields the protein CASSQDSTDRNTIYF.

In this sample, this clonotype turned up a few times. The V and J genes are TRBV20-1 and TRBJ1-1, with D unclear. CDR1 and CDR2 (germline): DFQATT, SNEGSKA (reference sequence). Trimming cost V 0 bases and J 5 bases, with 10 bases left between them. The CDR3 length is 13 residues. Here the CDR3 reads CSARDYAGTEAFF. CDR3 in DNA: TGCAGTGCTAGAGATTACGCGGGAACTGAAGCTTTCTTT.

This clonotype has ten or more counts. This chain uses TRBV10-3 with TRBJ2-1; D may match TRBD1 or TRBD2 (5 bases each). CDR1 and CDR2 (germline): ENHRY, SYGVKD. This CDR3 has 13 amino acids. Trimming pared 5 bases from V and 5 bases from J, leaving 10 bases between. The CDR3 sequence: CAISTGTNNEQFF. The CDR3 DNA reads as TGTGCCATCAGTACCGGGACCAACAATGAGCAGTTCTTC.

Comment on this clonotype: A read error may produce the germline difference seen at one junction end. V and J are TRBV7-2 and TRBJ2-1; no clear D. This CDR3 comprises 15 residues. Germline CDR1 SGHTA, CDR2 FQGNSA. CDR3 sequence reads: CASSPQPHSYNEQLF. The CDR3 bases are TGTGCCAGCAGCCCACAGCCCCACTCCTACAATGAGCAGCTCTTC.

V and J are TRBV6-5 and TRBJ1-2; D remains unclear. V shed 5 bases and J shed 2 bases, with 12 bases lying between them. Germline CDR1 and CDR2: MNHEY and SVGAGI. CDR3 length: 14 amino acids. CDR3 nucleotides: TGTGCCAGCAGTGGAAGCCATGTAAACTATGGCTACACCTTC. It yields the protein CASSGSHVNYGYTF.

Many counts were recorded for this clonotype. J is TRBJ1-2 and V is TRBV7-8; D call uncertain. V gave up 2 bases and J gave up 3 bases, with 16 bases separating them. Germline V gene sequence: CDR1 SGHVS, CDR2 FQNEAQ. There are 16 residues in the CDR3. The CDR3 DNA reads TGTGCCAGCAGCTTAAAGGCCCTAGGCCCGGACTATGGCTACACCTTC. This sequence encodes CASSLKALGPDYGYTF.

The chain uses TRBV25-1 and TRBJ1-5; D is perhaps TRBD1 (5 bases). Trimming left V 4 bases short and J 3 bases short, with 10 bases between. Germline assignment: CDR1 MGHDK and CDR2 SYGVNS. This CDR3 region has 14 residues. The CDR3 DNA reads TGTGCCAGCAGTGGTAGGGGTGACAATCAGCCCCAGCATTTT. This codes for CASSGRGDNQPQHF. The complete variable domain, with remaining parts taken from reference TRBV25-1 and TRBJ1-5, reads EADIYQTPRYLVIGTGKKITLECSQTMGHDKMYWYQQDPGMELHLIHYSYGVNSTEKGDLSSESTVSRIRTEHFPLTLESARPSHTSQYLCASSGRGDNQPQHFGDGTRLSIL.

V usage is TRBV10-3 and J usage is TRBJ1-1, with D uncertain. The ends were cut back, 3 bases at V and 7 bases at J, with 9 bases in the middle. This CDR3 spans 12 amino acids. Looked up from germline, CDR1 is ENHRY and CDR2 is SYGVKD. The DNA for the CDR3 is TGTGCCATCAGTGATGTAGGGATTGAAGCTTTCTTT. It codes for CAISDVGIEAFF.

The chain is built from TRBV29-1 and TRBJ2-3; 9 bases map to TRBD1. Unmatched junction bases numbered 3, after V lost 5 bases and J lost 0 bases. The CDR3 runs 14 residues. Germline CDR1 is SQVTM and CDR2 is ANQGSEA. CDR3 loop: CSVSGTGSTDTQYF. CDR3 sequence (DNA): TGCAGCGTTTCCGGGACAGGGAGCACAGATACGCAGTATTTT.

This clonotype was recorded at least ten times. CDR3 DNA: TGCGCCAGCAATCTGGGCGGGACAGGTCGCGAAGAGCAGTACTTC. Translation gives CASNLGGTGREEQYF. V usage is TRBV5-1 and J usage is TRBJ2-7, with 8 bases aligning to TRBD1. V lost 6 bases, J lost 7 bases, and 15 bases stayed unmatched. The CDR3 covers 15 residues. Germline V CDR1 and CDR2: SGHRS, YFSETQ.

The chain combines TRBV19 with TRBJ2-3; possible D gene TRBD2, 5 bases. Trimming took 6 bases from V and 1 from J, leaving 11 bases between them. Germline V gene lookup returns CDR1 LNHDA and CDR2 SQIVND (reference sequence). CDR3 size: 14 residues. CDR3 nucleotides: TGTGCCAGTAGAGCCGGGATGGGCACAGATACGCAGTATTTT. Its translation is CASRAGMGTDTQYF.

As to this clonotype: It may be a read error: a sequence one base away is much more abundant. The CDR3 nucleotides read TGTGCCAGCAGCTTAGAGAGCTCCTATAATTCACCCCTCCACTTT. This translates into CASSLESSYNSPLHF. The V and J genes are TRBV7-9 and TRBJ1-6; D is undetermined. Trimming pared 1 base from V and 0 bases from J, leaving 4 bases between. The CDR3 sequence is 15 residues long. CDR1 SEHNR and CDR2 FQNEAQ come from the germline V gene (reference sequence). Full variable domain (rest looked up from reference TRBV7-9 and TRBJ1-6): DTGVSQNPRHKITKRGQNVTFRCDPISEHNRLYWYRQTLGQGPEFLTYFQNEAQLEKSRLLSDRFSAERPKGSFSTLEIQRTEQGDSAMYLCASSLESSYNSPLHFGNGTRLTVT.